The clone carrying this T cell receptor (beta chain) was observed a handful of times. Its antigen is not known. The record originates from a study of beta chain features in type 1 diabetes. Study summary: The study found patients and healthy donors alike in age, gender and cell yields. All samples combined gave 95 million to 130 million sorted cells for examination.

Notes on the study in general: People with Type 1 diabetes carried modestly yet significantly shorter TCRB CDR3s in all four CD4+ subsets. Researchers caution that PCR might favor shorter templates, equally among patients and controls.

The V and J ends lost 1 base and 2 bases respectively, with 10 bases between them. The CDR3 has 15 amino acids. Germline CDR1 SGHAT, CDR2 FQNNGV. TCRB transcripts that were expressed got sequenced, as all of the isolated RNA had been reverse transcribed. Sequenced naive, central memory and regulatory T cell samples produced an average of approximately 3.5 million reads. The method was immunoSEQ multiplex PCR; TCRdb's version includes in-frame clones alone and lacks a portion of them. Of more than 200,000 clones in the sample, 16% were seen once. The clonotype was recovered from a man aged 30 to 45 with type 1 diabetes. The chain links TRBV11-2 to TRBJ2-3; D ambiguous. The sample comprised naive CD4+ T cells from blood. The DNA of the CDR3 is TGTGCCAGCAGCTTAGGGCAGAGGTACACAGATACGCAGTATTTT. The encoded protein is CASSLGQRYTDTQYF.